The clone carrying this T cell receptor (beta chain) was counted many times. No antigen is known for it. Production of TCR beta cDNA used 500 ng total RNA together with a constant-region primer. For TCR beta, libraries were produced by three nested multiplex PCR rounds using slightly modified ARM-PCR. The study ran its first two PCR rounds for approximately 11 cycles each, using TRBV1-TRBV30 forward primers and a C-beta reverse primer. Each CDR3 protein gets one entry after TCRdb re-called the multiplex PCR reads with MiXCR. The data hold 330,000 or so distinct CDR3 sequences, with 65% observed a single time. This entry belongs to a study of tumor-infiltrating lymphocytes in primary liver carcinoma. Study-wide background: Patients of both sexes were 30 to 69 years old. Points from the study as a whole: The 250 largest clones made up significantly more of tumor than blood repertoires (p = 0.039).

The CDR3 is 13 amino acids. The V gene lost 6 bases and the J gene lost 6 bases, with 13 bases spanning the gap. Germline assignment: CDR1 MNHEY and CDR2 SVGEGT. For blood RNA, unsorted whole blood served as the source, and germline DNA was extracted too. Preoperatively, four milliliters of peripheral blood were collected. The genes are TRBV6-2 or TRBV6-3 and TRBJ2-3, with D tentatively TRBD2 (5 bases). The sample taken for sequencing was peripheral blood. This TCR was recovered from a man in his forties with primary liver carcinoma and hepatitis B virus infection. Written as DNA, the CDR3 is TGTGCCAGCAGACGCGAGGGCCCCGATACGCAGTATTTT. Protein sequence: CASRREGPDTQYF.